The rows below give T cell receptor beta chains drawn from one sample of a study of beta chain features in type 1 diabetes. Method: immunoSEQ multiplex PCR; TCRdb's copy keeps in-frame clones and lacks some. The table lists about 370,000 clones, roughly 16% of them singletons, with approximately 0.019% in the top ten. Sequencing was performed on naive CD4+ T cells from blood. Receptors originate from a woman under 30 in good health. Each CDR3 is given with its conserved first and last residue. The order of the fields is clone size, J gene, V gene, D gene, CDR3 protein, CDR3 DNA. D genes are given only for firm matches. Only part of the rows carry a size: once, few, many, or a class if the clone is expanded.

>NA|TRBJ2-1|TRBV11-2|NA
CASSLEGQSYNEQFF
TGTGCCAGCAGCTTGGAGGGTCAAAGCTACAATGAGCAGTTCTTC
>NA|TRBJ2-1|TRBV5-6|TRBD2
CASSLLAGGYNEQFF
TGTGCCAGCAGCTTGCTAGCGGGAGGCTACAATGAGCAGTTCTTC
>NA|TRBJ2-7|TRBV30|NA
CAWSRGSYEQYF
TGTGCCTGGAGTAGGGGCAGCTACGAGCAGTACTTC
>NA|TRBJ1-2|TRBV7-2|NA
CASSPGGFGYTF
TGTGCCAGCAGCCCAGGAGGATTCGGCTACACCTTC
>few|TRBJ1-1|TRBV30|TRBD1
CAWRPLDRGPAEAFF
TGTGCCTGGAGACCACTGGACAGGGGGCCGGCTGAAGCTTTCTTT
>NA|TRBJ1-1|TRBV7-9|NA
CASSKPPADKAFF
TGTGCCAGCAGCAAACCCCCCGCGGACAAAGCTTTCTTT
>NA|TRBJ1-3|TRBV10-3|TRBD1
CAIMGQGTSMRNTIYF
TGTGCCATCATGGGACAGGGAACATCCATGAGGAACACCATATATTTT
>NA|TRBJ2-7|TRBV5-4|TRBD1
CASSPARGQGISYEQYF
TGTGCCAGCAGCCCTGCCCGGGGACAGGGGATCTCCTACGAGCAGTACTTC
>once|TRBJ1-2|TRBV5-1|TRBD1
CASTPRRDSLGYTF
TGCGCCAGCACCCCACGCCGGGACAGCCTTGGCTACACCTTC
>NA|TRBJ1-5|TRBV6-5|NA
CASSYSWDTNQPQHF
TGTGCCAGCAGTTACTCGTGGGACACCAATCAGCCCCAGCATTTT
>few|TRBJ1-5|TRBV28|TRBD1
CASIPGTVNQPQHF
TGTGCCAGCATTCCCGGGACAGTCAATCAGCCCCAGCATTTT
>few|TRBJ1-1|TRBV5-4|NA
CASSQRRTTEAFF
TGTGCCAGCAGCCAGCGCAGAACCACTGAAGCTTTCTTT
>NA|TRBJ1-4|TRBV18|NA
CASSPGLAEKLFF
TGTGCCAGCTCACCAGGGCTAGCTGAAAAACTGTTTTTT
>once|TRBJ2-7|TRBV7-2|TRBD2
CASRGSGASYEQYF
TGTGCCAGCAGGGGAAGCGGGGCCTCCTACGAGCAGTACTTC
>few|TRBJ2-5|TRBV5-1|NA
CASSFGDEGPETQYF
TGCGCCAGCAGCTTTGGAGACGAAGGCCCAGAGACCCAGTACTTC
>few|TRBJ2-1|TRBV6-1|NA
CASREGGLDSYNEQFF
TGTGCCAGCCGGGAAGGAGGACTCGACTCCTACAATGAGCAGTTCTTC
>few|TRBJ1-2|TRBV5-1|NA
CASSPGGLGYGYTF
TGCGCCAGCAGCCCGGGGGGCCTGGGCTATGGCTACACCTTC
>NA|TRBJ2-2|TRBV7-9|TRBD2
CASSPRLAGAPGELFF
TGTGCCAGCAGCCCACGACTAGCGGGAGCCCCCGGGGAGCTGTTTTTT
>NA|TRBJ2-1|TRBV7-7|NA
CASSRDPTGSSYNEQFF
TGTGCTAGCAGTCGCGACCCAACAGGGAGCTCCTACAATGAGCAGTTCTTC
>few|TRBJ2-1|TRBV28|TRBD2
CASSFQLAGRLQFF
TGTGCCAGCAGTTTCCAACTAGCGGGACGCTTGCAGTTCTTC
>NA|TRBJ2-5|TRBV15|NA
CATSSVQAGQETQYF
TGTGCCACCAGCAGTGTCCAAGCAGGGCAGGAGACCCAGTACTTC
>few|TRBJ2-1|TRBV25-1|NA
CASSRSGLYNEQFF
TGTGCCAGTTCCCGCAGCGGGTTATACAATGAGCAGTTCTTC
>few|TRBJ2-6|TRBV5-4|TRBD1
CASSPWTGAFSGANVLTF
TGTGCCAGCAGCCCTTGGACAGGGGCCTTCTCTGGGGCCAACGTCCTGACTTTC
>NA|TRBJ2-2|TRBV29-1|NA
CSVRKLNDRRLNTGELFF
TGCAGCGTTCGGAAACTTAACGACAGGCGGCTAAACACCGGGGAGCTGTTTTTT
>NA|TRBJ1-4|TRBV30|TRBD1
CAWSQTQGTNEKLFF
TGTGCCTGGAGTCAAACACAGGGGACTAATGAAAAACTGTTTTTT
>NA|TRBJ2-5|TRBV9|NA
CASNRITETQYF
TGTGCCAGTAACAGGATCACAGAGACCCAGTACTTC
>NA|TRBJ2-1|TRBV5-6|NA
CASSLGAGTFYNEQFF
TGTGCCAGCAGCTTAGGGGCAGGAACTTTCTACAATGAGCAGTTCTTC
>few|TRBJ2-1|TRBV23-1|NA
CASSQSVPGHPCSYNEQFF
TGCGCCAGCAGTCAATCGGTTCCGGGACATCCCTGCTCCTACAATGAGCAGTTCTTC
>few|TRBJ2-3|TRBV10-3|NA
CAITSGSESDTQYF
TGTGCCATCACCTCCGGTAGCGAATCAGATACGCAGTATTTT
>few|TRBJ1-1|TRBV18|NA
CASSRAGVNTEAFF
TGTGCCAGCTCACGAGCAGGGGTGAACACTGAAGCTTTCTTT
>NA|TRBJ2-3|TRBV15|NA
CATSTRLHTDTQYF
TGTGCCACCAGCACGCGTCTCCACACAGATACGCAGTATTTT
>NA|TRBJ1-1|TRBV6-1|NA
CASRHTGNTEAFF
TGTGCCAGCAGGCACACAGGGAACACTGAAGCTTTCTTT
>few|TRBJ2-5|TRBV6-5|TRBD2
CASGGLAQETQYF
TGTGCCAGCGGGGGACTAGCCCAAGAGACCCAGTACTTC
>NA|TRBJ1-1|TRBV30|NA
CAWRTGYEAFF
TGTGCCTGGAGAACAGGGTATGAAGCTTTCTTT
>NA|TRBJ2-3|TRBV5-4|TRBD2
CASSSLAGGPTSTDTQYF
TGTGCCAGCAGCTCCTTAGCGGGAGGGCCGACTAGCACAGATACGCAGTATTTT
>few|TRBJ2-3|TRBV30|TRBD1
CGGDRGTDTQYF
TGTGGTGGTGACAGGGGCACAGATACGCAGTATTTT
>few|TRBJ2-5|TRBV29-1|TRBD2
CSVDTTGGTQYF
TGCAGCGTGGACACCACGGGGGGGACCCAGTACTTC
>NA|TRBJ2-2|TRBV15|TRBD2
CATSRDFLAGNTGELFF
TGTGCCACCAGCAGAGATTTCCTAGCGGGGAACACCGGGGAGCTGTTTTTT
>few|TRBJ2-1|TRBV2|TRBD1
CASRAGGNEQFF
TGTGCCAGCAGGGCAGGGGGCAATGAGCAGTTCTTC
>NA|TRBJ2-2|TRBV6-5|TRBD2
CASSYMGGVETGELFF
TGTGCCAGCAGTTATATGGGAGGGGTAGAGACCGGGGAGCTGTTTTTT
>few|TRBJ2-5|TRBV15|NA
CATSRDRGEETQYF
TGTGCCACCAGCAGAGACAGGGGGGAGGAGACCCAGTACTTC
>NA|TRBJ2-2|TRBV9|TRBD2
CASSVGLAGVRNTGELFF
TGTGCCAGCAGCGTCGGACTAGCGGGAGTACGGAACACCGGGGAGCTGTTTTTT
>NA|TRBJ2-1|TRBV7-2|TRBD2
CASSLVREAVQNEQFF
TGTGCCAGCAGCTTAGTGCGGGAGGCCGTACAAAATGAGCAGTTCTTC
>NA|TRBJ1-4|TRBV27|NA
CASSLQGEKLFF
TGTGCCAGCAGTTTACAGGGGGAAAAACTGTTTTTT
>NA|TRBJ2-4|TRBV9|NA
CASNVRQGNIQYF
TGTGCCAGCAACGTCAGACAAGGAAACATTCAGTACTTC
>NA|TRBJ2-1|TRBV2|NA
CASTLDTYNEQFF
TGTGCCAGCACCCTGGACACATACAATGAGCAGTTCTTC
>NA|TRBJ1-1|TRBV30|NA
CAWINSGTGAEAFF
TGTGCCTGGATAAACAGCGGGACGGGGGCTGAAGCTTTCTTT
>NA|TRBJ1-4|TRBV29-1|NA
CSAGSLLDEKLFF
TGCAGCGCTGGCAGTCTTTTGGATGAAAAACTGTTTTTT
>NA|TRBJ2-3|TRBV29-1|TRBD2
CSVRTSGRTDTQYF
TGCAGCGTTCGGACTAGCGGGCGCACAGATACGCAGTATTTT
>NA|TRBJ2-7|TRBV30|NA
CAWRSPRGVNEQYF
TGTGCCTGGAGAAGCCCAAGAGGAGTAAACGAGCAGTACTTC
>NA|TRBJ1-2|TRBV19|NA
CASVTGNGYTF
TGTGCCAGTGTGACGGGGAATGGCTACACCTTC
>few|TRBJ1-1|TRBV7-2|NA
CASSLAHRVSRGTEAFF
TGTGCCAGCAGCTTAGCGCACAGGGTTTCGAGGGGCACTGAAGCTTTCTTT
>NA|TRBJ2-1|TRBV29-1|NA
CSGATGLLGNEQFF
TGCAGCGGGGCGACAGGCCTCCTGGGGAATGAGCAGTTCTTC
>few|TRBJ2-1|TRBV11-2|TRBD2
CASSPGLAGENEQFF
TGTGCCAGCAGCCCGGGACTAGCGGGAGAGAATGAGCAGTTCTTC
>few|TRBJ2-1|TRBV10-3|NA
CAISESEVMRNEQFF
TGTGCCATCAGTGAGTCGGAGGTAATGAGAAATGAGCAGTTCTTC
>NA|TRBJ2-1|TRBV5-1|NA
CASRREAPYNEQFF
TGCGCCAGCAGAAGGGAGGCCCCCTACAATGAGCAGTTCTTC
>few|TRBJ1-5|TRBV4-3|TRBD1
CASSQDPPDRGHQPQHF
TGCGCCAGCAGCCAAGATCCCCCGGACAGGGGACATCAGCCCCAGCATTTT